Listed below are T cell receptor beta chains from one sample, sequenced in a study of OX40 agonist ivuxolimab in advanced cancers. Generated by immunoSEQ multiplex PCR, the TCRdb table keeps only in-frame clones and is missing some. The repertoire holds approximately 68,000 clones, with more than 90% as singletons. The sequencing used CD4+ or CD8+ T cells sorted from blood, collected in a trial of the OX40 agonist ivuxolimab. The receptor source for this set is an adult with an advanced solid tumor such as melanoma, head and neck, liver or kidney cancer. CDR3s include the opening cysteine and the closing phenylalanine or tryptophan. Fields, in order: clone size, D gene, J gene, V gene, CDR3 protein. A D gene is named only where the DNA matches it firmly. Rows give clone size only sometimes, using once, few, many, or a class for an expanded clone.

abundance: NA; d_gene: TRBD1; j_gene: TRBJ2-7; v_gene: TRBV4-1; CDR3aa: CASSQVRDSYEQYF
abundance: NA; d_gene: NA; j_gene: TRBJ1-3; v_gene: TRBV13; CDR3aa: CASSTPGTSGNTIYF
abundance: NA; d_gene: NA; j_gene: TRBJ1-5; v_gene: TRBV7-8; CDR3aa: CASSLAITDLGNQPQHF
abundance: NA; d_gene: TRBD1; j_gene: TRBJ2-7; v_gene: TRBV5-5; CDR3aa: CASSLGTGREQYF
abundance: NA; d_gene: NA; j_gene: TRBJ2-4; v_gene: TRBV9; CDR3aa: CASSGPGVKNIQYF
abundance: NA; d_gene: TRBD1; j_gene: TRBJ2-1; v_gene: TRBV10-1; CDR3aa: CASSETGQGGYNEQFF
abundance: NA; d_gene: NA; j_gene: TRBJ2-7; v_gene: TRBV7-7; CDR3aa: CASSQGGGYEQYF
abundance: NA; d_gene: TRBD2; j_gene: TRBJ2-7; v_gene: TRBV10-3; CDR3aa: CAISELLAGGESSYEQYF
abundance: once; d_gene: NA; j_gene: TRBJ1-2; v_gene: TRBV19; CDR3aa: CASSMWQAEGYTF
abundance: NA; d_gene: TRBD1; j_gene: TRBJ1-2; v_gene: TRBV11-2; CDR3aa: CASSLDSGQGFDLNYGYTF
abundance: NA; d_gene: TRBD1; j_gene: TRBJ1-2; v_gene: TRBV2; CDR3aa: CASTRQGFNYGYTF
abundance: few; d_gene: NA; j_gene: TRBJ1-2; v_gene: TRBV5-1; CDR3aa: CASTPGVGDGYTF
abundance: NA; d_gene: NA; j_gene: TRBJ1-1; v_gene: TRBV27; CDR3aa: CASSTPLREGRTEAFF
abundance: NA; d_gene: NA; j_gene: TRBJ2-7; v_gene: TRBV27; CDR3aa: CASSELGTVYEQYF
abundance: NA; d_gene: NA; j_gene: TRBJ1-3; v_gene: TRBV5-6; CDR3aa: CASSPQSEGAGNTIYF
abundance: NA; d_gene: TRBD1; j_gene: TRBJ2-7; v_gene: TRBV6-5; CDR3aa: CASSLGTGSPYEQYF
abundance: NA; d_gene: TRBD1; j_gene: TRBJ2-7; v_gene: TRBV14; CDR3aa: CASSQLGQNYEQYF
abundance: NA; d_gene: NA; j_gene: TRBJ1-5; v_gene: TRBV19; CDR3aa: CASSIVPPDISNQPQHF
abundance: NA; d_gene: NA; j_gene: TRBJ1-1; v_gene: TRBV7-9; CDR3aa: CASSLKGEAFF
abundance: NA; d_gene: NA; j_gene: TRBJ1-1; v_gene: TRBV7-8; CDR3aa: CASSHVVGSGTEAFF
abundance: NA; d_gene: TRBD1; j_gene: TRBJ1-4; v_gene: TRBV9; CDR3aa: CASSLTGDEKLFF
abundance: once; d_gene: NA; j_gene: TRBJ1-3; v_gene: TRBV6-1; CDR3aa: CASRTLWDTIYF
abundance: NA; d_gene: NA; j_gene: TRBJ2-7; v_gene: TRBV5-4; CDR3aa: CASSLAYGAYEQYF
abundance: once; d_gene: TRBD1; j_gene: TRBJ2-7; v_gene: TRBV5-4; CDR3aa: CASSLEGQGVFF
abundance: NA; d_gene: TRBD1; j_gene: TRBJ2-3; v_gene: TRBV10-2; CDR3aa: CASTGGSTDTQYF
abundance: NA; d_gene: TRBD2; j_gene: TRBJ2-5; v_gene: TRBV4-2; CDR3aa: CASSQDELAGEGETQYF
abundance: NA; d_gene: NA; j_gene: TRBJ2-4; v_gene: TRBV4-1; CDR3aa: CASSQRGFPLAKNIQYF
abundance: NA; d_gene: TRBD1; j_gene: TRBJ2-1; v_gene: TRBV5-6; CDR3aa: CASSPGTGKQFF
abundance: NA; d_gene: NA; j_gene: TRBJ1-3; v_gene: TRBV6-5; CDR3aa: CASSYGSPETIYF
abundance: NA; d_gene: TRBD1; j_gene: TRBJ2-2; v_gene: TRBV7-3; CDR3aa: CASSLTGGVTGELFF
abundance: NA; d_gene: TRBD1; j_gene: TRBJ1-4; v_gene: TRBV11-2; CDR3aa: CASSLGTGYEKLFF
abundance: NA; d_gene: TRBD2; j_gene: TRBJ2-3; v_gene: TRBV7-6; CDR3aa: CASSLAGGTDTQYF
abundance: once; d_gene: NA; j_gene: TRBJ2-7; v_gene: TRBV7-2; CDR3aa: CASSLYRVAYEQYF
abundance: NA; d_gene: NA; j_gene: TRBJ1-1; v_gene: TRBV13; CDR3aa: CASSRTGLNTEAFF
abundance: NA; d_gene: NA; j_gene: TRBJ1-2; v_gene: TRBV27; CDR3aa: CASSLLPANYGYTF
abundance: NA; d_gene: TRBD1; j_gene: TRBJ1-4; v_gene: TRBV5-4; CDR3aa: CASSLKGTGTNEKLFF
abundance: NA; d_gene: NA; j_gene: TRBJ1-1; v_gene: TRBV6-6; CDR3aa: CASSRIGGNTEAFF
abundance: NA; d_gene: NA; j_gene: TRBJ1-2; v_gene: TRBV20-1; CDR3aa: CSASNYGYTF
abundance: NA; d_gene: NA; j_gene: TRBJ1-1; v_gene: TRBV11-2; CDR3aa: CASSPGTEEAFF
abundance: NA; d_gene: NA; j_gene: TRBJ1-1; v_gene: TRBV7-6; CDR3aa: CASRSGSEAFF
abundance: NA; d_gene: NA; j_gene: TRBJ2-6; v_gene: TRBV15; CDR3aa: CATRKSSGANVLTF
abundance: NA; d_gene: NA; j_gene: TRBJ2-7; v_gene: TRBV21-1; CDR3aa: CASTLDRGKPYEQYF
abundance: NA; d_gene: NA; j_gene: TRBJ2-2; v_gene: TRBV5-1; CDR3aa: CASSFWGQYTGELFF
abundance: NA; d_gene: NA; j_gene: TRBJ2-5; v_gene: TRBV11-1; CDR3aa: CASSLASRGPGETQYF
abundance: NA; d_gene: NA; j_gene: TRBJ2-5; v_gene: TRBV13; CDR3aa: CASSLGPADQETQYF